The 23 T cell receptor beta chains reported below all come from one sample, sequenced in a study of CD8+CD57+ T cells in acquired aplastic anemia. Profiling that covered TCR beta VDJ and CDR3 relied on genomic DNA as its template. MiXCR, applied by TCRdb to the reads, yields one record per CDR3 protein. The sample consists of 120,000 or so distinct CDR3 sequences, 45% to 60% of them appearing once. Whoever was chosen for sequencing had shown CD8+CD57+ cell expansion by flow cytometry. Sequencing was performed on sorted CD4+, CD8+, or CD8+CD57+ T cells (not recorded which) from PBMCs. The receptor source for this set is a human donor with aplastic anemia.

This clonotype came up many times. This sequence joins TRBV11-1 and TRBJ2-1, with TRBD2 identical over 11 bases. The ends lost 4 bases at V and 6 bases at J; junction bases unmatched: 2. The CDR3 is 14 residues long. The V gene's germline CDR1 is SGHAT and CDR2 FQDESV (reference sequence). The CDR3 reads CASSSGLAGNEQFF. The DNA of the CDR3 is TGTGCCAGCAGCTCAGGACTAGCGGGCAATGAGCAGTTCTTC.

The chain employs TRBV2 and TRBJ1-2; D might be TRBD1 (5 bases). Germline CDR1 is SNHLY and CDR2 is FYNNEI. CDR3 length equals 14 residues. V shed 6 bases and J shed 7 bases, with 18 bases lying between them. CDR3 protein: CASRGTVPSSGYTF. CDR3 sequence (DNA): TGTGCCAGCAGGGGGACGGTTCCTTCTAGTGGCTACACCTTC.

A word on this clonotype: Since no conserved phenylalanine or tryptophan closes the CDR3, a read error is the likely cause. J is TRBJ2-5 and V is TRBV29-1; 15 positions match TRBD2. The V gene end was trimmed by 6 bases and the J gene end by 6 bases; junction bases not matched to a gene: 11. Germline CDR1 SQVTM, CDR2 ANQGSEA. This CDR3 is built from 16 residues. The CDR3 spells CSVGGLAGGIQKTQYL. The CDR3 DNA follows: TGCAGCGTAGGCGGACTAGCGGGAGGGATACAAAAGACCCAGTACCTC.

A few counts support this clonotype. The germline gene is not matched at one end of the junction; a read error may be the cause. The gene calls are TRBV2 and TRBJ1-6; perhaps TRBD1 as D (5 bases). Germline V lookup: CDR1 SNHLY, CDR2 FYNNEI. The CDR3 covers 13 residues. The CDR3 DNA is TGTGCCAGCAGTAAAGCCCAGGGTATGCCCCTCCACTTT. Protein sequence: CASSKAQGMPLHF.

Of note for this clonotype: This may arise from a read error, as a much more abundant clone is one base away. In nucleotides, the CDR3 is TGTGCCAGCAGCTCTAAAGGGGGGATCTATGGCTACGCCTTC. This translates into CASSSKGGIYGYAF. The rearrangement joins TRBV5-4 to TRBJ1-2, with D maybe TRBD1 (6 bases). CDR1 and CDR2 from the germline V gene are SGHNT and YYREEE (reference sequence). There are 14 residues in the CDR3.

This clonotype was found many times. This sequence joins TRBV6-1 and TRBJ2-2, with 8 nucleotides matching TRBD1. The V gene end was trimmed by 6 bases and the J gene end by 6 bases; junction bases not matched to a gene: 9. The CDR3 sequence is 15 residues long. Germline CDR1 is MNHNS and CDR2 is SASEGT. As DNA, the CDR3 is TGTGCCAGCAGCGTTGGGACAGGTTACGCCGGGGAGCTGTTTTTT. Translation: CASSVGTGYAGELFF.

CDR3 region: CASSRGLEQYF. The CDR3 region has the DNA TGTGCCAGCTCTAGGGGGCTCGAGCAGTACTTC. The chain links TRBV7-8 to TRBJ2-7, with TRBD1 matching 7 bases. Germline CDR1 and CDR2: SGHVS and FQNEAQ. The CDR3 has 11 residues. The ends lost 8 bases at V and 6 bases at J; junction bases unmatched: 4. The full variable domain, rest sourced from reference TRBV7-8 and TRBJ2-7, is GAGVSQSPRYKVAKRGQDVALRCDPISGHVSLFWYQQALGQGPEFLTYFQNEAQLDKSGLPSDRFFAERPEGSVSTLKIQRTQQEDSAVYLCASSRGLEQYFGPGTRLTVT.

The rearrangement uses TRBV19 and TRBJ2-7, with 8 bases fitting TRBD1. V lost 3 bases to trimming and J lost 1 base; unmatched junction nucleotides: 8. Germline CDR1 and CDR2: LNHDA and SQIVND (reference sequence). The CDR3 sequence is 16 residues long. The CDR3 DNA is TGTGCCAGTAGTATTCCCAACAGGGGGACTTCCTACGAGCAGTACTTC. Translation gives CASSIPNRGTSYEQYF.

A few counts support this clonotype. A much larger clone differs from this one at a single base, so this may be a read error. The chain recombines TRBV25-1 with TRBJ2-7, with 10 bases fitting TRBD2. Germline V gives CDR1 MGHDK, CDR2 SYGVNS. The CDR3 is 16 residues long. V dropped 6 bases and J dropped 7; count of bases not matched to a gene: 15. CDR3 amino acids: CASSLVLAGALNEQYF. Written as DNA, the CDR3 is TGTGCCAGCAGCTTAGTTCTAGCGGGGGCCCTCAATGAGCAGTACTTC.

This clonotype was seen once. The junction does not match germline at one end; this may be a read error. CDR3 coding DNA: TGTGCCAGCAGCTTGGCTTTCTCTGGAGACACCATATATTTT. This codes for CASSLAFSGDTIYF. V is TRBV7-2 and J is TRBJ1-3; no clear D gene. Per the germline V gene, CDR1 is SGHTA and CDR2 is FQGNSA. The CDR3 consists of 14 residues.

There are many counts of this clonotype. The rearrangement uses TRBV24-1 and TRBJ2-1, with D uncertain. The V gene's germline CDR1 is KGHDR and CDR2 SFDVKD. V was pared by 1 base and J by 4 bases, with 13 bases between. The CDR3 runs to 16 residues. The CDR3 sequence is CATSDFPRVGYNEQFF. In DNA form, the CDR3 reads TGTGCCACCAGTGATTTCCCCCGGGTGGGGTACAATGAGCAGTTCTTC.

The chain has TRBV7-2 and TRBJ1-2, with a possible D match to TRBD1 (5 bases). Germline V lookup: CDR1 SGHTA, CDR2 FQGNSA. V lost 5 bases, J lost 2 bases, and 12 bases lay in between. The CDR3 runs 14 residues. The CDR3 spells CASSQAQGNYGYTF. In nucleotides, the CDR3 is TGTGCCAGCAGCCAAGCCCAGGGAAACTATGGCTACACCTTC.

The chain carries TRBV5-4 and TRBJ2-7, with no clear D. This CDR3 contains 16 residues. Germline CDR1 is SGHNT and CDR2 is YYREEE (reference sequence). V was pared by 0 bases and J by 3 bases, with 16 bases between. CDR3 loop: CASSLAFTGKSYEQYF. In nucleotides, the CDR3 is TGTGCCAGCAGCTTGGCCTTTACCGGAAAAAGCTACGAGCAGTACTTC.

The V gene is TRBV2, the J gene TRBJ2-2; D perhaps matches TRBD2 (5 bases). The germline V gene has CDR1 SNHLY and CDR2 FYNNEI. V was clipped by 11 bases and J by 7 bases, with 11 bases between them. This CDR3 spans 11 amino acids. The CDR3: CAYDEGGELFF. DNA of the CDR3: TGTGCCTACGACGAGGGCGGGGAGCTGTTTTTT.

V usage is TRBV10-3 and J usage is TRBJ2-7; the match to TRBD1 covers 7 bases. The CDR3 length is 14 residues. Germline V CDR1 and CDR2: ENHRY, SYGVKD. V lost 4 bases, J lost 3 bases, and 6 bases stayed unmatched. The CDR3 protein is CAISGKDRIYEQYF. CDR3 nucleotides: TGTGCCATCAGTGGGAAGGACAGGATCTACGAGCAGTACTTC.

The chain recombines TRBV2 with TRBJ1-1; D possibly corresponds to TRBD1 (6 bases). The CDR3 covers 15 residues. Per germline, CDR1 SNHLY and CDR2 FYNNEI. Between the trimmed V and J ends, which lost 5 bases and 2 bases, there was a span of 15 bases. In DNA form, the CDR3 reads TGTGCCAGCAGTTTAGCGGGACAAAGTAACACTGAAGCTTTCTTT. Translation: CASSLAGQSNTEAFF.

Concerning this clonotype: A read error may be the cause here, since a much bigger clone is one base away. The CDR3 region is CASSLDRNNKQFF. CDR3 in DNA: TGCGCCAGCAGCCTCGACCGGAACAATAAGCAGTTCTTC. This chain uses TRBV4-1 with TRBJ2-1; D unresolved. The CDR3 loop spans 13 amino acids. Germline V gene sequence: CDR1 MGHRA, CDR2 YSYEKL.

The chain carries TRBV7-9 and TRBJ2-7, with 7 bases fitting TRBD2. J lost 9 bases, V lost 1 base, and 3 bases had no gene match. Germline V gives CDR1 SEHNR, CDR2 FQNEAQ (reference sequence). The CDR3 covers 12 residues. The CDR3 loop is CASSLDGGWQYF. CDR3 sequence (DNA): TGTGCCAGCAGCTTAGACGGGGGGTGGCAGTACTTC.

This clonotype has just a few counts. The gene calls are TRBV7-9 and TRBJ2-7, with a weak D call TRBD2 (5 bases). V lost 0 bases, J lost 3 bases, and 6 bases lay in between. CDR1 and CDR2 (germline): SEHNR, FQNEAQ (reference sequence). The CDR3 length is 13 residues. The CDR3 region is CASSLARDYEQYF. The CDR3 coding sequence is TGTGCCAGCAGCTTAGCCCGGGACTACGAGCAGTACTTC.

The V and J genes are TRBV5-1 and TRBJ2-7; 11 nucleotides line up with TRBD2. There are 15 residues in the CDR3. The junction had 5 bases not matched to a gene; V was cut back by 3 bases and J by 3 bases. Per germline, CDR1 SGHRS and CDR2 YFSETQ. In DNA, the CDR3 is TGCGCCAGCAGCTACGGGACTAGCGGAGTCTACGAGCAGTACTTC. As protein: CASSYGTSGVYEQYF.

The rearrangement links TRBV10-3 to TRBJ2-2; TRBD2 matches at 14 bases. The CDR3 has 16 amino acids. Unmatched junction bases numbered 5, after V lost 6 bases and J lost 5 bases. Germline values: CDR1 ENHRY, CDR2 SYGVKD. In nucleotides, the CDR3 is TGTGCCATCAGGGGACTAGCGGGAGTGGGTACCGGGGAGCTGTTTTTT. This gives the protein CAIRGLAGVGTGELFF.

Many counts were recorded for this clonotype. V usage is TRBV7-9 and J usage is TRBJ1-5; no clear D gene. The CDR3 is 13 residues long. The V end was cut by 4 bases, the J end by 3 bases, with 7 bases between. CDR1 is SEHNR, CDR2 FQNEAQ, per germline (reference sequence). The CDR3, as DNA: TGTGCCAGCAGCTCCCAAGCCAATCAGCCCCAGCATTTT. This translates into CASSSQANQPQHF.

This clonotype was observed at least ten times. The chain joins TRBV7-9 to TRBJ1-5; no clear D. V dropped 4 bases and J dropped 2 bases, with 9 bases sitting between them. Germline CDR1 reads SEHNR; CDR2 reads FQNEAQ (reference sequence). CDR3 length: 14 amino acids. The CDR3 is CASSSGLGNQPQHF. The CDR3 DNA sequence: TGTGCCAGCAGCTCCGGATTGGGCAATCAGCCCCAGCATTTT.